This T cell receptor beta chain appears in the sequencing data of a study of CD8 T cells in Susac syndrome. General study results and limits: In its TCR sequencing and HLA analysis, the study acknowledged that the number of individuals was relatively small.

About this clonotype itself: Its specificity is unknown.

With random hexamers, reverse transcription was performed on about 0.45 to 1 ug of RNA. TCRdb ran MiXCR on the immunoSEQ multiplex PCR reads and lists one entry per CDR3 protein. Among about 140,000 distinct CDR3 sequences listed, 95% were seen once. After removal of 1 base from V and 15 bases from J, the junction contained 11 bases not matched to a gene. CDR3 size: 15 residues. Germline-derived CDR1 and CDR2 are LGHNA and YNFKEQ. Sequencing used CD4+ T cells from PBMCs. This chain uses TRBV4-2 with TRBJ2-1, with 11 bases identical to TRBD2. The receptor comes from a human donor with multiple sclerosis. The CDR3 DNA sequence: TGTGCCAGCAGCCAAGGCAGCGGACTAGCGGGTTTTCTGTTCTTC. It encodes CASSQGSGLAGFLFF.